This T cell receptor (beta chain) was sequenced in a study of blood T cell repertoires in COVID-19. About the study: COVID-19 samples collected from the United States, Italy and Spain covered acute and convalescent phases.

In this sample, this clone turned up a few times. The authors' processing: Estimates of nucleated cell counts were drawn from the amplification of reference gene primers. Profiled with immunoSEQ multiplex PCR; TCRdb holds only in-frame clones, not every one. The V and J calls and clone size come from that table; D and trimming were worked out from the DNA. Among roughly 220,000 clones listed, roughly 85% were seen once. Per germline, CDR1 LGHDT and CDR2 YNNKEL (reference sequence). This CDR3 has 15 amino acids. J gave up 2 bases and V 4 bases, and 3 bases lay outside the gene matches. The chain is built from TRBV3-1 (or the pseudogene TRBV3-2) and TRBJ2-7; 12 bases map to TRBD2. The specimen was peripheral blood. The TCR was taken from a man aged 25-40 years who had recovered from COVID-19. Written as DNA, the CDR3 is TGTGCCAGCAGCCTTCGGACTAGCGGGGCCTACGAGCAGTACTTC. It specifies CASSLRTSGAYEQYF.